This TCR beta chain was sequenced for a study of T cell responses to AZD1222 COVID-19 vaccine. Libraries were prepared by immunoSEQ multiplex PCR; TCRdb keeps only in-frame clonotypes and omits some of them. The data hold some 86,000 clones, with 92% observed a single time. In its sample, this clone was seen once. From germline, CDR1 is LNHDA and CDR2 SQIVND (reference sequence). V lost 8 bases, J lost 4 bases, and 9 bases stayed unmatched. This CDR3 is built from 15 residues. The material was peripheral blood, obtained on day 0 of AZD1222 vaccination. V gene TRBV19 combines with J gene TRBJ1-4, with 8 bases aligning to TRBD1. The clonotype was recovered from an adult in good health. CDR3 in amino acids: CASCETGGINEKLFF. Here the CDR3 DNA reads TGTGCCAGTTGCGAAACAGGGGGTATTAATGAAAAACTGTTTTTT.